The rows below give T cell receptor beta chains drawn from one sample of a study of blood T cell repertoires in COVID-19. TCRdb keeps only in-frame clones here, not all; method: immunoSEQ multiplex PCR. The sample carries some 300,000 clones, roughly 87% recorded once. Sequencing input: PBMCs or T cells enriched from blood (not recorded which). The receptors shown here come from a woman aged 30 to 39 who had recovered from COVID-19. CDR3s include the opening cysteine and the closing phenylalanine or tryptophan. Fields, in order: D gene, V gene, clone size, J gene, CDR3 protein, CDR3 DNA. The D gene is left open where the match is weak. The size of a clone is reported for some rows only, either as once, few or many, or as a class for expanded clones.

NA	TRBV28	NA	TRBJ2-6	CASSLWQGMGGANVLTF	TGTGCCAGCAGTTTATGGCAGGGGATGGGTGGGGCCAACGTCCTGACTTTC
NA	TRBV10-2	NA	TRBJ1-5	CASSESSVDQPQHF	TGCGCCAGCAGTGAGTCGTCCGTTGATCAGCCCCAGCATTTT
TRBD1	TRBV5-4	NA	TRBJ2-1	CASSLGGTGGSNEQFF	TGTGCCAGCAGCTTGGGAGGGACAGGGGGCTCGAATGAGCAGTTCTTC
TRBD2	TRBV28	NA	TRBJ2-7	CASSLRAGGRSEQYF	TGTGCCAGCAGTTTACGAGCGGGGGGAAGGAGTGAGCAGTACTTC
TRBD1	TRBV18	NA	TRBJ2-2	CASSTWTGGNTPNTGELFF	TGTGCCAGCTCAACCTGGACAGGGGGCAATACACCGAACACCGGGGAGCTGTTTTTT
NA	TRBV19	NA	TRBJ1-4	CASSIGGIGEKLFF	TGTGCCAGTAGTATCGGGGGGATCGGTGAAAAACTGTTTTTT
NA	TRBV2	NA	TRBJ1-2	CASRGAPYGYTF	TGTGCCAGCAGGGGGGCGCCGTATGGCTACACCTTC
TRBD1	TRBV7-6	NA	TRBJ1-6	CASSLGGQGRSPLHF	TGTGCCAGCAGCTTAGGGGGACAGGGACGATCACCCCTCCACTTT
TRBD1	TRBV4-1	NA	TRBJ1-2	CASSQGQGRAGYTF	TGCGCCAGCAGCCAAGGACAGGGGAGAGCCGGCTACACCTTC
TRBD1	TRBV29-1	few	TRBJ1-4	CSGQLRQGQKLFF	TGCAGCGGACAATTAAGACAGGGGCAAAAACTGTTTTTT
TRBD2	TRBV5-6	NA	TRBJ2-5	CASSLRASGGSGTQYF	TGTGCCAGCAGCTTGCGGGCCAGCGGGGGGTCCGGGACCCAGTACTTC
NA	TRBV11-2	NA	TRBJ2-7	CASSLGSAGPYEQYF	TGTGCCAGCAGCTTAGGTTCCGCAGGGCCCTACGAGCAGTACTTC
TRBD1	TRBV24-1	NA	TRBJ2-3	CATSALGTGQSTDTQYF	TGTGCCACCAGTGCCCTAGGGACAGGGCAGAGCACAGATACGCAGTATTTT
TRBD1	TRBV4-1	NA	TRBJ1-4	CASSRRGAGGADEKLFF	TGCGCCAGCAGCCGCCGCGGGGCAGGGGGCGCGGATGAAAAACTGTTTTTT
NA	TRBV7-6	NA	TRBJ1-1	CASRGGDRGHNTEAFF	TGTGCCAGCAGGGGAGGGGACCGGGGACACAACACTGAAGCTTTCTTT